This T cell receptor (beta chain) was observed in a study of regulatory T cells in long-lasting Graves disease. Time point: newly diagnosed GD, antithyroid drugs for less than 3 months. PBMCs were the source of the RNA used for TCR sequencing. This clonotype was counted many times. Building the TCR beta libraries relied on iRepertoire HTBI primers, and CDR3 regions underwent Arm-PCR. TCRdb re-called the multiplex PCR reads with MiXCR, one entry per CDR3 protein. In the table there are more than 350,000 distinct CDR3 sequences, about 15% of which are singletons. These data also formed part of another study, on T cells in Graves' hyperthyroidism and ophthalmopathy.

The sample was peripheral blood mononuclear cells (PBMCs), taken at new diagnosis, from a patient treated with antithyroid drugs. This TCR came from a woman in her twenties or thirties with Graves disease.

Here the CDR3 DNA reads TGTGCCAGCAGTGACCGTCGGGCCAGGGATGGAACCTACGAGCAGTACTTC. This encodes CASSDRRARDGTYEQYF. The chain couples TRBV6-2 or TRBV6-3 to TRBJ2-7; the D gene is possibly TRBD1 (5 bases). The CDR3 spans 17 residues. Germline-derived CDR1 and CDR2 are MNHEY and SVGEGT. V was trimmed by 5 bases and J by 2 bases, leaving 22 bases between them.